The clone carrying this T cell receptor beta chain came up many times. Its target is unknown. Researchers amplified the TCR beta CDR3 regions from RNA transcripts. HTBI primers were the set used in a first-round RT-PCR of the TCR CDR3. TCRdb re-called the multiplex PCR reads with MiXCR, one entry per CDR3 protein. The sample holds about 320,000 distinct CDR3 sequences, roughly 17% seen once. The entry originates in a study of T cells in Graves' hyperthyroidism and ophthalmopathy. The study based diagnoses on clinical symptoms, serum thyroxine and TRAb, thyroid ultrasound and orbital computed tomography. Study-level findings and limits: Most thyroid clonotypes expanded above 0.001 appeared in blood too.

This CDR3 is 16 amino acids long. Germline trimming cut 2 bases from V and 5 bases from J; bases unmatched to any gene: 8. CDR1 and CDR2 from the germline V gene are SGHAT and FQNNGV. The V call is TRBV11-2, the J call TRBJ2-3; 9 bases are a match to TRBD2. Input material: blood. The receptor was isolated from a man younger than 45 with Graves' hyperthyroidism. The CDR3 spells CASSLLAGADGDTQYF. In DNA, the CDR3 is TGTGCCAGCAGCTTATTAGCGGGAGCGGATGGAGATACGCAGTATTTT.